This T cell receptor beta chain derives from a study of shared clonotypes between healthy human individuals. Profiled with immunoSEQ multiplex PCR; TCRdb holds only in-frame clones, not every one. The sample records some 1,900,000 clones, just under 95% being singletons. This CDR3 region has 15 residues. V gave up 7 bases and J gave up 2 bases; unmatched junction bases: 8. CDR1 is LNHDA and CDR2 is SQIVND in the germline V gene (reference sequence). Naive CD8 populations comprised CD45RO-negative cells positively selected for CCR7, excluding terminally differentiated effector memory CD45RA+ cells. The chain recombines TRBV19 with TRBJ2-1, with 7 bases that match TRBD1. Sequencing was carried out using naive CD8+ T cells sorted from blood. This receptor was obtained from a man aged 18 to 35 in good health. The CDR3 sequence: CASTQQGSAYNEQFF. The CDR3 DNA reads as TGTGCCAGTACTCAACAGGGGTCCGCCTACAATGAGCAGTTCTTC.